The 26 T cell receptor beta chains reported below all come from one sample, sequenced in a study of identical twins. TCRdb ran MiXCR on the 5' RACE reads and lists one entry per CDR3 protein. The data contain 450,000 or so distinct CDR3 sequences, roughly an eighth of them singletons. Separately, the same data were catalogued under a study of yellow fever vaccine responses in identical twins.

Source material: CD4+ T cells sorted from blood. These receptors came from a woman under 30 in good health.

There are a few counts of this clonotype. This chain uses TRBV20-1 with TRBJ2-1; D ambiguous. CDR1 and CDR2 (germline): DFQATT, SNEGSKA (reference sequence). This CDR3 is built from 16 residues. Trimming stripped 3 bases from V and 0 bases from J, with 15 bases between. As DNA, the CDR3 is TGCAGTGCTAGGTCGACGGAATCTAGCTCCTACAATGAGCAGTTCTTC. Amino acid sequence: CSARSTESSSYNEQFF.

This clonotype has only a few counts. The chain links TRBV4-2 to TRBJ2-3, with 12 bases identical to TRBD2. The ends lost 1 base at V and 5 bases at J; junction bases unmatched: 16. Per the germline V gene, CDR1 is LGHNA and CDR2 is YNFKEQ. The CDR3 has 20 amino acids. Written as DNA, the CDR3 is TGTGCCAGCAGCCAAGTCCCTAAGACTAGCGGGGGACCACTGGGAGATACGCAGTATTTT. This sequence encodes CASSQVPKTSGGPLGDTQYF.

The J gene is TRBJ2-7, the V gene TRBV7-8; 7 bases fit TRBD1. Trimming took 7 bases from V and 4 from J; bases not matched to a gene: 7. Germline CDR1 and CDR2: SGHVS and FQNEAQ. This CDR3 region has 13 residues. For the CDR3, the DNA is TGTGCCAGCACCATCGACAGGGAATACGAGCAGTACTTC. Amino acid sequence: CASTIDREYEQYF.

This rearrangement joins TRBV19 to TRBJ2-1; 11 bases are a match to TRBD2. V was pared by 6 bases and J by 5 bases, with 9 bases of the junction left unmatched. Germline CDR1 LNHDA, CDR2 SQIVND (reference sequence). This CDR3 region has 16 residues. Written as DNA, the CDR3 is TGTGCCAGTAGATCGGGGGTGGGACTAGCGGACAATGAGCAGTTCTTC. It codes for CASRSGVGLADNEQFF. Full variable domain (rest looked up from reference TRBV19 and TRBJ2-1): DGGITQSPKYLFRKEGQNVTLSCEQNLNHDAMYWYRQDPGQGLRLIYYSQIVNDFQKGDIAEGYSVSREKKESFPLTVTSAQKNPTAFYLCASRSGVGLADNEQFFGPGTRLTVL.

This chain connects TRBV11-2 to TRBJ1-2; unclear D gene. Looked up from germline, CDR1 is SGHAT and CDR2 is FQNNGV. The V end lost 5 bases, the J end lost 8 bases, and 12 bases lay between the germline ends. CDR3 length equals 12 residues. CDR3 amino acids: CASSPKLWGYTF. CDR3 nucleotides: TGTGCCAGCAGCCCCAAGCTCTGGGGCTACACCTTC.

The gene calls are TRBV5-1 and TRBJ2-7; 10 nucleotides match TRBD2. The CDR3 consists of 15 residues. The germline CDR1 and CDR2 sequences are SGHRS and YFSETQ. The junction had 4 bases not matched to a gene; V was cut back by 1 base and J by 3 bases. CDR3 sequence (DNA): TGCGCCAGCAGCTTGACTAGCGGGGTGGGCTACGAGCAGTACTTC. This translates into CASSLTSGVGYEQYF.

Only a few counts were recorded for this clonotype. The chain joins TRBV7-2 to TRBJ2-7; TRBD2 matches 7 bases. V shed 7 bases and J 2 bases; nucleotides not matched to a gene: 8. The CDR3 contains 14 residues. CDR1 and CDR2 (germline): SGHTA, FQGNSA. The CDR3: CASTEREGTYEQYF. In DNA form, the CDR3 reads TGTGCCAGCACCGAAAGGGAGGGGACCTACGAGCAGTACTTC.

This clonotype was counted a few times. The chain has TRBV12-3 or TRBV12-4 and TRBJ2-2; 9 bases fit TRBD1. V shed 6 bases and J 3 bases; nucleotides not matched to a gene: 5. The length of the CDR3 is 15 residues. CDR3 in amino acids: CASRPRDRDTGELFF. The CDR3 DNA reads as TGTGCCAGCAGGCCCCGGGACAGGGACACCGGGGAGCTGTTTTTT.

V usage is TRBV5-1 and J usage is TRBJ2-7; 8 bases fit TRBD2. CDR3 length: 17 amino acids. The V and J ends lost 2 bases and 2 bases, in that order; junction bases with no gene match: 12. Looked up from germline, CDR1 is SGHRS and CDR2 is YFSETQ. The CDR3 loop is CASSFPTGGSGAYEQYF. In nucleotides, the CDR3 is TGCGCCAGCAGCTTCCCTACCGGTGGTAGCGGGGCCTACGAGCAGTACTTC.

This clonotype has a single count. This chain links TRBV11-3 with TRBJ2-5, with no clear D. V was pared by 5 bases and J by 3 bases, with 13 bases between. The germline V gene has CDR1 SGHNT and CDR2 YENEEA. The CDR3 has 14 residues. CDR3 protein: CASSETPLEETQYF. CDR3 nucleotides: TGTGCCAGCAGCGAAACCCCCTTGGAAGAGACCCAGTACTTC.

J is TRBJ2-3 and V is TRBV20-1; D is perhaps TRBD2 (6 bases). The germline V gene encodes CDR1 DFQATT and CDR2 SNEGSKA (reference sequence). Trimming left V 2 bases short and J 3 bases short, with 12 bases between. The CDR3 totals 14 residues. The CDR3 bases are TGCAGTGCTAGACTCACCGGGGGTACAGATACGCAGTATTTT. Encoded protein: CSARLTGGTDTQYF.

This clonotype was observed once. The rearrangement links TRBV6-5 to TRBJ2-1; 14 bases match TRBD2. CDR3 size: 16 residues. Trimming removed 3 bases from V and 9 bases from J; junction bases left unmatched: 7. Germline CDR1 reads MNHEY; CDR2 reads SVGAGI. The CDR3 here is CASSYRGTSGSSEQFF. As DNA, the CDR3 is TGTGCCAGCAGTTATCGCGGGACTAGCGGGAGCTCTGAGCAGTTCTTC.

This clonotype has at least ten counts. The V gene is TRBV4-2, the J gene TRBJ2-7, with D possibly being TRBD1 or TRBD2 (5 bases each). Germline values: CDR1 LGHNA, CDR2 YNFKEQ. V shed 3 bases and J shed 5 bases, with 11 bases lying between them. There are 13 residues in the CDR3. CDR3 DNA sequence: TGTGCCAGCAGCCAGGCTGGGGGAGACGAGCAGTACTTC. As protein: CASSQAGGDEQYF.

This clonotype was picked up many times. This chain links TRBV20-1 with TRBJ1-1; 7 bases fit TRBD1. The CDR3 length is 16 residues. Trimming at V came to 0 bases and at J to 0 bases, leaving 7 bases not matched to a gene. CDR1 is DFQATT and CDR2 is SNEGSKA in the germline V gene (reference sequence). CDR3 sequence (DNA): TGCAGTGCTAGAGAAGGGGGCATGATTGTGAACACTGAAGCTTTCTTT. Protein product: CSAREGGMIVNTEAFF.

This clonotype has only a few counts. The chain carries TRBV7-2 and TRBJ1-1, with unresolved D. This CDR3 has 11 residues. Per the germline V gene, CDR1 is SGHTA and CDR2 is FQGNSA. Trimming removed 11 bases at V and 1 base at J, with 8 bases between. Written as DNA, the CDR3 is TGTGCCTCCAGGCGGAACACTGAAGCTTTCTTT. This gives the protein CASRRNTEAFF.

The chain couples TRBV7-6 to TRBJ2-7, with 9 nucleotides matching TRBD1. J was trimmed by 4 bases and V by 5 bases; bases with no gene match: 6. The CDR3 has 14 amino acids. Germline V CDR1 and CDR2: SGHVS, FNYEAQ. The CDR3 is CASSGGTGRYEQYF. CDR3 in DNA: TGTGCCAGCAGCGGGGGGACAGGGAGGTACGAGCAGTACTTC.

This clonotype showed up many times. Relative to the germline gene, one junction end is altered; a read error may explain this. The chain carries TRBV5-1 and TRBJ2-2; D perhaps matches TRBD1 (6 bases). There are 15 residues in the CDR3. CDR1 is SGHRS and CDR2 is YFSETQ in the germline V gene. The CDR3 DNA follows: TGCGCCAGCAGCTTGGAGGGGGAGAGCACCCGGGAGCTGTTTTTT. It specifies CASSLEGESTRELFF.

This clonotype showed up just a few times. V usage is TRBV3-1 and J usage is TRBJ1-4, with 7 bases matching TRBD1. From germline, CDR1 is LGHDT and CDR2 YNNKEL (reference sequence). V shed 4 bases and J 6 bases; nucleotides not matched to a gene: 8. The CDR3 covers 15 residues. This CDR3 is CASSPRQGRHEKLFF. As DNA, the CDR3 is TGTGCCAGCAGCCCTCGACAGGGTCGGCATGAAAAACTGTTTTTT.

Note on this clonotype: This could be a read error, since a much larger clone is one nucleotide away. The chain carries TRBV4-1 and TRBJ2-5; 9 bases agree with TRBD2. The CDR3 runs to 14 residues. Trimming removed 4 bases from V and 3 bases from J; junction bases left unmatched: 3. CDR1 MGHRA and CDR2 YSYEKL come from the germline V gene. This chain's CDR3 is CASSRRLAEETQYF. In nucleotides, the CDR3 is TGCGCCAGCAGCCGACGACTAGCGGAAGAGACCCAGTACTTC.

A few counts support this clonotype. V usage is TRBV7-9 and J usage is TRBJ2-1; D may be TRBD1 (6 bases). Trimming took off 3 bases at V and 7 bases at J, with 19 bases between the two ends. There are 16 residues in the CDR3. Per germline, CDR1 SEHNR and CDR2 FQNEAQ (reference sequence). CDR3 residues: CASSLLAGTRTNEQFF. In DNA form, the CDR3 reads TGTGCCAGCAGCTTGCTGGCCGGGACAAGAACGAATGAGCAGTTCTTC. Supplemented by reference TRBV7-9 and TRBJ2-1, the full variable domain reads DTGVSQNPRHKITKRGQNVTFRCDPISEHNRLYWYRQTLGQGPEFLTYFQNEAQLEKSRLLSDRFSAERPKGSFSTLEIQRTEQGDSAMYLCASSLLAGTRTNEQFFGPGTRLTVL.

The chain carries TRBV7-9 and TRBJ1-4; possible D gene TRBD1, 5 bases. The CDR3 covers 16 residues. V gave up 0 bases and J gave up 4 bases, with 12 bases separating them. Germline V CDR1 and CDR2: SEHNR, FQNEAQ (reference sequence). The CDR3 coding sequence is TGTGCCAGCAGCTTAGCGCGGACACTGAATAATGAAAAACTGTTTTTT. Its translation: CASSLARTLNNEKLFF. The variable domain in full, with the rest retrieved from reference TRBV7-9 and TRBJ1-4, is DTGVSQNPRHKITKRGQNVTFRCDPISEHNRLYWYRQTLGQGPEFLTYFQNEAQLEKSRLLSDRFSAERPKGSFSTLEIQRTEQGDSAMYLCASSLARTLNNEKLFFGSGTQLSVL.

This clonotype was seen more than once but under ten times. The chain links TRBV5-1 to TRBJ2-1; weak D call: TRBD2 (6 bases). Deletions cut 0 bases from V and 2 bases from J, with 9 bases between. Germline values: CDR1 SGHRS, CDR2 YFSETQ. The CDR3 loop spans 15 amino acids. The DNA for the CDR3 is TGCGCCAGCAGCTTGGGGGAGGTCCCCTACAATGAGCAGTTCTTC. This codes for CASSLGEVPYNEQFF.

This clonotype has a count of ten or more. This chain connects TRBV7-2 to TRBJ1-6; D is uncertain. The V and J ends lost 4 bases and 9 bases respectively, with 10 bases between them. The CDR3 is 13 amino acids. Germline loops: CDR1 SGHTA, CDR2 FQGNSA. The CDR3 loop reads CASSWTDLSPLHF. The DNA for the CDR3 is TGTGCCAGCAGCTGGACCGACCTTTCACCCCTCCACTTT.

This clonotype was detected a few times. The chain links TRBV28 to TRBJ2-3; 8 nucleotides line up with TRBD2. The CDR3 runs to 13 residues. The germline V gene has CDR1 MDHEN and CDR2 SYDVKM. The J segment lost 14 bases and the V segment lost 6 bases, leaving 13 bases of the junction unmatched. The CDR3 DNA sequence: TGTGCCAGCAGACCCCCCTTAGCGGGGATGGTGTATTTT. It codes for CASRPPLAGMVYF.

V is TRBV28 and J is TRBJ2-5, with 8 bases matching TRBD1. CDR1 MDHEN and CDR2 SYDVKM come from the germline V gene. CDR3 length equals 16 residues. V shed 3 bases and J 5 bases; nucleotides not matched to a gene: 11. This chain's CDR3 is CASSLWGQATRETQYF. The CDR3 DNA reads TGTGCCAGCAGTTTGTGGGGACAGGCCACCAGGGAGACCCAGTACTTC. The whole variable domain, remainder taken from reference TRBV28 and TRBJ2-5, is DVKVTQSSRYLVKRTGEKVFLECVQDMDHENMFWYRQDPGLGLRLIYFSYDVKMKEKGDIPEGYSVSREKKERFSLILESASTNQTSMYLCASSLWGQATRETQYFGPGTRLLVL.

V and J are TRBV5-1 and TRBJ2-1; 10 nucleotides match TRBD1. Germline CDR1 and CDR2: SGHRS and YFSETQ. This CDR3 region has 16 residues. V was clipped by 4 bases and J by 10 bases; unmatched bases: 14. This CDR3 reads CASSVGLGQGTSEQFF. The DNA for the CDR3 is TGCGCCAGCAGCGTTGGCCTGGGACAGGGGACAAGCGAGCAGTTCTTC.